This is a list of T cell receptor beta chains from one sample in a study of OX40 agonist ivuxolimab in advanced cancers. Libraries were prepared by immunoSEQ multiplex PCR; TCRdb keeps only in-frame clonotypes and omits some of them. The sample comprises 20,000 or so clones, about nine tenths of which are singletons, and over 25% rests with the top ten. The sequencing used CD4+ or CD8+ T cells sorted from blood, collected in a trial of the OX40 agonist ivuxolimab. The receptors here all came from an adult with an advanced solid tumor such as melanoma, head and neck, liver or kidney cancer. Each CDR3 is given with its conserved first and last residue. The D gene is left open where the match is weak. Clone sizes are given selectively: once, few, many, or a class where the clone is expanded.

TRBV15,TRBD2,-,TRBJ2-1,TGTGCCACCAGCAGAGATATAGAGACTAGCGGGAGGGCCGTGAATGAGCAGTTCTTC,CATSRDIETSGRAVNEQFF
TRBV29-1,TRBD2,-,TRBJ2-3,TGCAGCGCCCCCAGCGGGAGGGACACAGATACGCAGTATTTT,CSAPSGRDTDTQYF
TRBV27,TRBD1,-,TRBJ2-7,TGTGCCAGCAGGTACGGGACAGGGGGACAAGGAGAGCAGTACTTC,CASRYGTGGQGEQYF
TRBV28,-,medium-sized,TRBJ2-1,TGTGCCAGCAGGTACAGGGAGAGCTCCTACAATGAGCAGTTCTTC,CASRYRESSYNEQFF
TRBV28,-,-,TRBJ1-5,TGTGCCAGCCTCAGGGGAACATTTAGCAATCAGCCCCAGCATTTT,CASLRGTFSNQPQHF
TRBV6-6,-,-,TRBJ1-1,TGTGCCAGCAGTTACTCGGGCGAGCACGGGACTGAAGCTTTCTTT,CASSYSGEHGTEAFF
TRBV27,-,-,TRBJ2-2,TGTGCCAGCAGTTTAAATAGGGAAGTGATGACCGGGGAGCTGTTTTTT,CASSLNREVMTGELFF
TRBV19,-,medium-sized,TRBJ1-5,TGTGCCAGTAGTCTGAATAGCAATCAGCCCCAGCATTTT,CASSLNSNQPQHF
TRBV5-1,-,-,TRBJ1-5,TGCGCCAGCAGCTTGAGTCAGAATCAGCCCCAGCATTTT,CASSLSQNQPQHF
TRBV4-1,TRBD2,-,TRBJ2-7,TGCGCCAGCAGCCAAGATACAAGCGGGGCTAACTACGAGCAGTACTTC,CASSQDTSGANYEQYF
TRBV11-1,-,-,TRBJ2-7,TGTGCCAGCAGGTCCATCAACGAGCAGTACTTC,CASRSINEQYF
TRBV6-4,-,-,TRBJ2-2,TGTGCCAGCAGTGACAGGGGGGCCGGGGAGCTGTTTTTT,CASSDRGAGELFF
TRBV28,-,-,TRBJ2-5,TGTGCCAGCAGTTCAGGGGACCCAGGACGGAGCGCCGACCCTCAGGAGACCCAGTACTTC,CASSSGDPGRSADPQETQYF
TRBV4-2,-,-,TRBJ1-1,TGTGCCAGCAGCCAAGAAGGGGTGAACACTGAAGCTTTCTTT,CASSQEGVNTEAFF
TRBV9,-,-,TRBJ2-2,TGTGCCAGCAGCGTACGGGGTCCGAACACCGGGGAGCTGTTTTTT,CASSVRGPNTGELFF
TRBV7-2,-,-,TRBJ1-5,TGTGCCAGCAGCTTTAGACGGACCCTAGCGGGGGAGCCCCAGCATTTT,CASSFRRTLAGEPQHF
TRBV7-6,-,-,TRBJ1-2,TGTGCCAGCAGCCCCCCCCGGTCGGATGGGGATTTTAACTATGGCTACACCTTC,CASSPPRSDGDFNYGYTF
TRBV29-1,-,once,TRBJ2-7,TGCAGCGCCCGGGCCAGCGCCTACGAGCAGTACTTC,CSARASAYEQYF
TRBV7-3,TRBD1,-,TRBJ2-7,TGTGCCAGCAGCTTCGGGACAGGTCCCTACGAGCAGTACTTC,CASSFGTGPYEQYF
TRBV28,-,-,TRBJ1-5,TGTGCCAGCAGTTTAGAGCGGGTTAGAGATCAGCCCCAGCATTTT,CASSLERVRDQPQHF
TRBV7-9,-,once,TRBJ2-7,TGTGCCAGCAGCAAGACGGCCTACGAGCAGTACTTC,CASSKTAYEQYF
TRBV5-6,-,-,TRBJ2-2,TGTGCCAGCAGCTTGGCCATAGCTGTCGGGGAGCTGTTTTTT,CASSLAIAVGELFF
TRBV5-4,-,-,TRBJ1-4,TGTGCCAGCACCCAGCCCGGGACAAAAGATGAAAAACTGTTTTTT,CASTQPGTKDEKLFF
TRBV4-1,-,-,TRBJ2-1,TGCGCCAGCAGCCAAGGTTGGGGGCGGGATGAGCAGTTCTTC,CASSQGWGRDEQFF
TRBV7-8,-,once,TRBJ2-7,TGTGCCAGCAGCTCTCGAGTGACTACCGCCGGGGAGCAGTACTTC,CASSSRVTTAGEQYF
TRBV11-2,-,-,TRBJ2-1,TGTGCCAGCAGCTTAGAGGGGGCAGTCGTCGATGAGCAGTTCTTC,CASSLEGAVVDEQFF
TRBV27,-,-,TRBJ1-5,TGTGCCAGCAGTCCCTGGAGACAGATTAATCAGCCCCAGCATTTT,CASSPWRQINQPQHF
TRBV9,-,-,TRBJ1-1,TGTGCCAGCACACGGGGCGGTGAAGCTTTCTTT,CASTRGGEAFF
TRBV27,-,-,TRBJ1-5,TGTGCCAGCAGTTTAATGGGCAATCAGCCCCAGCATTTT,CASSLMGNQPQHF
TRBV9,TRBD1,-,TRBJ1-1,TGTGCCAGCAGCGTAGAAGGGGGCTACACTGAAGCTTTCTTT,CASSVEGGYTEAFF
TRBV7-9,-,-,TRBJ2-5,TGTGCCAGCACCCCGACAGAAGACCCCCAAGAGACCCAGTACTTC,CASTPTEDPQETQYF
TRBV9,-,-,TRBJ2-7,TGTGCCAGCAGCGTTACGGGCCAGACGGTCTACGAGCAGTACTTC,CASSVTGQTVYEQYF
TRBV30,-,-,TRBJ1-1,TGTGCCTGGACGGGGGGAAGCACTGAAGCTTTCTTT,CAWTGGSTEAFF
TRBV6-5,-,-,TRBJ2-3,TGTGCCAGCAGTTGGGACAGCACAGATACGCAGTATTTT,CASSWDSTDTQYF
TRBV11-3,-,-,TRBJ2-3,TGTGCCAGCACAGGGGCAGGGCGCACAGATACGCAGTATTTT,CASTGAGRTDTQYF
TRBV9,-,-,TRBJ1-2,TGTGCCAGCAGCGTAGCTGATTGGCATGGCTACACCTTC,CASSVADWHGYTF
TRBV6-4,-,-,TRBJ2-1,TGTGCCAGCAGTGTCGGGACCGGTACAAGGGAGCAGTTCTTC,CASSVGTGTREQFF
TRBV9,-,-,TRBJ1-1,TGTGCCAGCAGCGCCGGGGGGTCTGAAGCTTTCTTT,CASSAGGSEAFF
TRBV6-5,-,-,TRBJ2-7,TGTGCCAGCACCACCAACTACGAGCAGTACTTC,CASTTNYEQYF
TRBV13,-,-,TRBJ2-5,TGTGCCAGCAGCCTTCGACAGAGCCAAGAGACCCAGTACTTC,CASSLRQSQETQYF
TRBV15,-,-,TRBJ2-2,TGTGCCACCAGCCAAATGGGGTGGGGAGAAGGGGAGCTGTTTTTT,CATSQMGWGEGELFF
TRBV27,TRBD2,-,TRBJ2-7,TGTGCCAGCAGTTTGGGACTAGCGGGAGCCTACGAGCAGTACTTC,CASSLGLAGAYEQYF
TRBV7-8,-,-,TRBJ2-7,TGTGCCAGCAGCTTAGCGTCGAGAGGAGCGGCCGAGCAGTACTTC,CASSLASRGAAEQYF
TRBV5-1,-,-,TRBJ2-3,TGCGCCAGCAGCTTGGCCGGAGGCGGGGGCGGCACAGATACGCAGTATTTT,CASSLAGGGGGTDTQYF
TRBV27,-,once,TRBJ2-3,TGTGCCAGCAGTTTATTACCGAACACAGATACGCAGTATTTT,CASSLLPNTDTQYF
TRBV2,TRBD2,-,TRBJ2-5,TGTGCCAGCAGTGAAGCGCTGGGCGGGAGGGGGGAGACCCAGTACTTC,CASSEALGGRGETQYF
TRBV14,-,few,TRBJ1-2,TGTGCCAGCAGCCCCGCCCTTTCGGGCTATGGCTACACCTTC,CASSPALSGYGYTF
TRBV27,TRBD2,medium-sized,TRBJ2-1,TGTGCCAGCAGTTTATCCGGGACTAGCGGGATGCGAGAGCAGTTCTTC,CASSLSGTSGMREQFF
TRBV11-2,-,-,TRBJ2-7,TGTGCCAGCAGCTTCCCCTCAGGGACCGAGCAGTACTTC,CASSFPSGTEQYF
TRBV27,-,-,TRBJ2-4,TGTGCCAGCAGTTCAGGACTAGCCAAAAACATTCAGTACTTC,CASSSGLAKNIQYF
TRBV28,TRBD2,-,TRBJ2-7,TGTGCCAGCAGTCTGCTAGCGGGAGGACCTTACGAGCAGTACTTC,CASSLLAGGPYEQYF
TRBV11-2,TRBD2,-,TRBJ2-3,TGTGCCAGCAGTCAACTAGCGGGAGGGCACACAGATACGCAGTATTTT,CASSQLAGGHTDTQYF
TRBV28,TRBD2,-,TRBJ2-2,TGTGCCAGCAGTCCCCCCGGGACTAGCGGGAGTGGCGGGGAGCTGTTTTTT,CASSPPGTSGSGGELFF
TRBV5-6,-,-,TRBJ2-3,TGTGCCAGCAGCTTGGAACATACGCAGTATTTT,CASSLEHTQYF